The clone carrying this TCR beta chain was counted ten times or more. The target antigen is unknown. Each CDR3 protein is one row after TCRdb ran MiXCR on the 5' RACE reads. The data contain some 46,000 distinct CDR3 sequences, around 4.5% of them singletons. This sample was included in a study of neurological immune-mediated disorders. Study-wide results and limits: Phylogenetic grouping put 18 of 34 multiple sclerosis patients' repertoires into one related-CDR3 cluster, a possible signature.

The unsorted libraries had their origin in 2 million PBMCs stored at -80 C. The germline V gene encodes CDR1 SGHRS and CDR2 YFSETQ. The CDR3 loop spans 15 amino acids. Deletions cut 0 bases from V and 2 bases from J, with 12 bases between. The chain couples TRBV5-1 to TRBJ2-7; D ambiguous. Sequencing input: PBMCs. This TCR was recovered from a woman aged 60-75 years with multiple sclerosis. The CDR3 DNA is TGCGCCAGCAGCTTGGTTGGCAGACTCACCTACGAGCAGTACTTC. Translation gives CASSLVGRLTYEQYF.